The rows below give T cell receptor beta chains drawn from one sample of a study of vaccination and CD4 T cells after COVID-19. No antigen is known for these receptors. TCRdb re-analysed the PCR reads in MiXCR, keeping a single row per CDR3 protein. The sample lists about 12,000 distinct CDR3 sequences; 53% were seen once. The sample comprised CD4+ T cells from blood, cultured in vitro. The source is a human donor who had recovered from COVID-19. Each CDR3 is given with its conserved first and last residue. D genes are given only for firm matches. Rows may omit the clone size; those that give it use once, few, many or a size class.

d_call,clone_size,j_call,v_call,cdr3_aa,cdr3_nt
TRBD1,.,TRBJ2-2,TRBV19,CASSAPRAGGGDTGELFF,TGTGCCAGTAGTGCGCCCCGGGCAGGGGGCGGCGACACCGGGGAGCTGTTTTTT
.,.,TRBJ2-2,TRBV6-1,CASGMMIPQNTGELFF,TGTGCCAGCGGGATGATGATCCCCCAGAACACCGGGGAGCTGTTTTTT
.,.,TRBJ1-2,TRBV7-9,CASTSGSGVLYGYTF,TGTGCCAGCACCTCGGGATCCGGGGTTCTATATGGCTACACCTTC
.,.,TRBJ1-4,TRBV19,CASSIDRMEKLFF,TGTGCCAGTAGTATCGACAGGATGGAAAAACTGTTTTTT
TRBD1,.,TRBJ1-5,TRBV7-2,CASSEGQGHQPQHF,TGTGCCAGCAGCGAAGGACAGGGACATCAGCCCCAGCATTTT
.,.,TRBJ2-4,TRBV20-1,CSAREAGDIQYF,TGCAGTGCTAGAGAGGCAGGCGACATTCAGTACTTC
.,large,TRBJ2-7,TRBV10-3,CAISESQSWEQYF,TGTGCCATCAGTGAATCACAGTCGTGGGAGCAGTACTTC
TRBD1,few,TRBJ2-6,TRBV7-2,CASSFRGGQASGANVLTF,TGTGCCAGCAGCTTCCGAGGGGGACAGGCCTCTGGGGCCAACGTCCTGACTTTC
.,.,TRBJ2-7,TRBV6-2/TRBV6-3,CASSGSYEQYF,TGTGCCAGCAGTGGAAGCTACGAGCAGTACTTC
.,few,TRBJ1-2,TRBV7-2,CASSLAGESLVYGYTF,TGTGCCAGCAGCTTAGCCGGGGAGTCACTAGTCTATGGCTACACCTTC
.,.,TRBJ2-7,TRBV19,CASKPQGRSYEQYF,TGTGCCAGTAAACCGCAGGGGAGATCCTACGAGCAGTACTTC
.,few,TRBJ2-4,TRBV20-1,CSAHKLGAGGVPYF,TGCAGTGCCCACAAACTGGGCGCAGGGGGGGTTCCGTACTTC
TRBD2,.,TRBJ2-7,TRBV11-2,CASGGTSGYEQYF,TGTGCCAGTGGCGGAACTAGCGGCTACGAGCAGTACTTC
.,.,TRBJ1-5,TRBV7-6,CASSLEGRGSNQPQHF,TGTGCCAGCAGCTTAGAGGGCAGGGGTAGCAATCAGCCCCAGCATTTT
.,.,TRBJ2-5,TRBV11-2,CASSFRGPQETQYF,TGTGCCAGCAGCTTTAGAGGACCCCAAGAGACCCAGTACTTC
.,.,TRBJ1-4,TRBV28,CASRIINEKLFF,TGTGCCAGCAGAATCATTAATGAAAAACTGTTTTTT
TRBD1,.,TRBJ1-5,TRBV19,CASSIVGTGQGKNQPQHF,TGTGCCAGTAGTATAGTAGGGACGGGACAGGGGAAAAATCAGCCCCAGCATTTT
.,.,TRBJ2-1,TRBV7-8,CASSLRGDTYNEQFF,TGTGCCAGCAGCCTCAGGGGGGACACCTACAATGAGCAGTTCTTC
.,.,TRBJ2-1,TRBV20-1,CSARELGRGMQFF,TGCAGTGCTAGAGAACTAGGCCGAGGAATGCAGTTCTTC
.,.,TRBJ1-2,TRBV15,CATSRDMVAPVGYTF,TGTGCCACCAGCAGAGATATGGTAGCCCCGGTGGGCTACACCTTC
.,few,TRBJ2-6,TRBV7-8,CASKEVSGANVLTF,TGTGCCAGCAAGGAGGTCTCTGGGGCCAACGTCCTGACTTTC
TRBD1,.,TRBJ1-5,TRBV20-1,CSATRGQGNQPQHF,TGCAGTGCTACCAGGGGGCAGGGCAATCAGCCCCAGCATTTT
TRBD2,.,TRBJ2-7,TRBV20-1,CSARSGTSGGAYEQYF,TGCAGTGCTAGATCCGGGACTAGCGGGGGGGCCTACGAGCAGTACTTC
.,.,TRBJ2-7,TRBV27,CASSLRPGSSYEQYF,TGTGCCAGCAGTCTCCGGCCGGGGAGCTCCTACGAGCAGTACTTC